This passage covers 11 T cell receptor beta chains from one sample sequenced in a study of T cells in tuberculosis. TCRdb's copy holds only in-frame clones and misses some; the assay was immunoSEQ multiplex PCR. The profile shows around 35,000 clones, around 92% of them singletons. The sequencing sample was made of PBMCs. The receptors stem from a donor aged 5 to 30 with latent tuberculosis or without tuberculosis infection. Some clones in this sample may be carry-over from other donors' samples.

V usage is TRBV25-1 and J usage is TRBJ2-7; no clear D gene. From germline, CDR1 is MGHDK and CDR2 SYGVNS. The CDR3 is made up of 14 amino acids. The V end lost 8 bases, the J end lost 1 base, and 15 bases lay between the germline ends. The CDR3 here is CASQPSPESYEQYF. CDR3 nucleotide sequence: TGTGCCAGCCAACCTAGTCCGGAATCCTACGAGCAGTACTTC.

This rearrangement joins TRBV6-5 to TRBJ2-7, with D tentatively TRBD1 (6 bases). The CDR3 spans 13 residues. V was clipped by 6 bases and J by 1 base, with 10 bases between them. The V gene's germline CDR1 is MNHEY and CDR2 SVGAGI. The CDR3 region has the DNA TGTGCCAGCAGACACAGGGTTTCCTACGAGCAGTACTTC. This codes for CASRHRVSYEQYF.

The chain has TRBV10-1 and TRBJ2-7, with 12 bases that match TRBD2. CDR3 length equals 14 residues. V shed 5 bases, J shed 4 bases, and the junction held 3 bases outside the gene matches. CDR1 is WNHNN, CDR2 SYGVQD, per germline (reference sequence). The CDR3 reads CASSSSGGAYEQYF. The CDR3 coding sequence is TGCGCCAGCAGTTCTAGCGGGGGGGCTTACGAGCAGTACTTC.

A few counts support this clone. J is TRBJ1-5 and V is TRBV19; 8 nucleotides agree with TRBD1. V lost 6 bases to trimming and J lost 4 bases; unmatched junction nucleotides: 8. Germline CDR1 LNHDA, CDR2 SQIVND (reference sequence). There are 15 residues in the CDR3. CDR3 bases: TGTGCCAGTAGCCTCAGGGGGCGCGGTAATCAGCCCCAGCATTTT. It translates to CASSLRGRGNQPQHF. The entire variable domain, with the rest obtained from reference TRBV19 and TRBJ1-5, is as follows: DGGITQSPKYLFRKEGQNVTLSCEQNLNHDAMYWYRQDPGQGLRLIYYSQIVNDFQKGDIAEGYSVSREKKESFPLTVTSAQKNPTAFYLCASSLRGRGNQPQHFGDGTRLSIL.

The chain couples TRBV19 to TRBJ2-4; 10 bases match TRBD2. Per the germline V gene, CDR1 is LNHDA and CDR2 is SQIVND (reference sequence). The CDR3 runs 13 residues. V gave up 10 bases and J gave up 5 bases; unmatched junction bases: 5. This chain's CDR3 is CATRTSGQNIQYF. The DNA for the CDR3 is TGTGCCACACGGACTAGCGGTCAAAACATTCAGTACTTC. Variable domain in full (rest from reference TRBV19 and TRBJ2-4): DGGITQSPKYLFRKEGQNVTLSCEQNLNHDAMYWYRQDPGQGLRLIYYSQIVNDFQKGDIAEGYSVSREKKESFPLTVTSAQKNPTAFYLCATRTSGQNIQYFGAGTRLSVL.

This chain's CDR3 is CASGLKGNEQFF. In DNA, the CDR3 is TGTGCTAGTGGTTTAAAGGGGAATGAGCAGTTCTTC. The chain employs TRBV12-5 and TRBJ2-1, with D possibly matching TRBD1 (5 bases). The CDR3 runs 12 residues. Deletions cut 3 bases from V and 7 bases from J, with 7 bases between. Germline V gives CDR1 LGHNT, CDR2 FRNRAP.

This clone was observed a single time. The chain is built from TRBV5-1 and TRBJ2-1, with 8 positions matching TRBD1. The CDR3 consists of 15 residues. The germline V gene has CDR1 SGHRS and CDR2 YFSETQ. J gave up 4 bases and V 1 base, and 4 bases lay outside the gene matches. The chain's CDR3 is CASSLSDRGYNEQFF. The CDR3 region has the DNA TGCGCCAGCAGCTTGAGTGACAGGGGTTACAATGAGCAGTTCTTC.

The chain uses TRBV5-1 and TRBJ2-3; 8 bases are shared with TRBD1. Looked up from germline, CDR1 is SGHRS and CDR2 is YFSETQ. CDR3 size: 14 residues. J lost 4 bases, V lost 6 bases, and 7 bases had no gene match. In DNA, the CDR3 is TGCGCCAGCATCCTGGGACAGGAATCAGATACGCAGTATTTT. It yields the protein CASILGQESDTQYF. The whole variable domain, remainder taken from reference TRBV5-1 and TRBJ2-3, is KAGVTQTPRYLIKTRGQQVTLSCSPISGHRSVSWYQQTPGQGLQFLFEYFSETQRNKGNFPGRFSGRQFSNSRSEMNVSTLELGDSALYLCASILGQESDTQYFGPGTRLTVL.

The chain has TRBV6-6 and TRBJ1-2; TRBD1 matches 7 bases. Germline loops: CDR1 MNHNY, CDR2 SVGAGI (reference sequence). This CDR3 region has 14 residues. Trimming cost V 6 bases and J 5 bases; bases outside gene matches: 9. The DNA for the CDR3 is TGTGCCAGCAGATTAAGGGACAGCGATTATGGCTACACCTTC. Residues: CASRLRDSDYGYTF.

The chain links TRBV5-6 to TRBJ1-5, with TRBD1 matching 9 bases. Germline values: CDR1 SGHDT, CDR2 YYEEEE. Trimming cost V 4 bases and J 5 bases; bases outside gene matches: 10. The CDR3 extends over 16 amino acids. The CDR3 spells CASSIGTGLVDQPQHF. The CDR3 DNA follows: TGTGCCAGCAGCATCGGGACAGGGTTAGTAGATCAGCCCCAGCATTTT. Together with reference TRBV5-6 and TRBJ1-5, the CDR3 gives the full variable domain: DAGVTQSPTHLIKTRGQQVTLRCSPKSGHDTVSWYQQALGQGPQFIFQYYEEEERQRGNFPDRFSGHQFPNYSSELNVNALLLGDSALYLCASSIGTGLVDQPQHFGDGTRLSIL.

The chain recombines TRBV6-5 with TRBJ2-3; D remains ambiguous. V was clipped by 3 bases and J by 0 bases, with 7 bases between them. The V gene's germline CDR1 is MNHEY and CDR2 SVGAGI. The CDR3 is 14 amino acids. The CDR3 here is CASSYSTSTDTQYF. DNA of the CDR3: TGTGCCAGCAGTTATTCTACTAGCACAGATACGCAGTATTTT.